This note documents a single T cell receptor beta chain sequence. Antigen unknown. No DNA is given; TCRdb re-called the 5' RACE reads and lists each CDR3 protein once. The sample yields more than 350,000 distinct CDR3 sequences, of which the top ten take up 2.4%. The CDR3 is made up of 16 amino acids. Germline-derived CDR1 and CDR2 are SGHTA and FQGNSA. These data are taken from a study of monozygotic twins with inflammatory bowel disease. Study-wide results and limits: A lone strong IBD-associated signal or clonotype found no support.

The chain uses TRBV7-2 and TRBJ1-1; checking the TCRdb D call of TRBD1 is not possible without DNA. Sequencing was performed on blood. This sequence originates from a human donor with ulcerative colitis or Crohn's disease, or a healthy co-twin of an affected twin (not recorded which). CDR3 loop: CASSRDPRGVRSEAFF.